The present T cell receptor (beta chain) was sequenced within a study of T-cell reconstitution after alpha-beta-depleted transplantation in children. To note about this clonotype: Its antigen is currently unknown.

Study results and caveats: Hyperexpanded clones declined; after one year, newly produced T cells mostly supplied diversity. Roughly two months post-transplant, alpha-beta T cells reportedly originated from several hundred graft clones that had expanded. For some patients, TCRbeta diversity was high at day 60 because of recipient T cells and thymic progenitors that survived.

Germline V CDR1 and CDR2: MNHNS, SASEGT. Between the trimmed V and J ends, which lost 7 bases and 7 bases, there was a span of 19 bases. The CDR3 spans 15 residues. The library targeted TCRbeta and was prepared with unique molecular identifiers. In TCRdb, the PCR reads were re-called with MiXCR into one record per CDR3 protein. The sample lists hundreds of thousands of distinct CDR3 sequences, roughly 23% occurring once. The sample was PBMCs, mostly from graft donor cells, taken 360 days after TCRalphabeta/CD19-depleted stem cell transplant. This TCR was sampled from a boy less than two years old who had a stem cell transplant for acute myeloid leukemia, so the T cells may come from the graft donor. The chain joins TRBV6-1 to TRBJ2-2; a possible D gene is TRBD1 (6 bases). The CDR3 coding sequence is TGTGCCAGCATCTTGACAGGCCCTTTGGTCGGGGAGCTGTTTTTT. Its translation: CASILTGPLVGELFF.